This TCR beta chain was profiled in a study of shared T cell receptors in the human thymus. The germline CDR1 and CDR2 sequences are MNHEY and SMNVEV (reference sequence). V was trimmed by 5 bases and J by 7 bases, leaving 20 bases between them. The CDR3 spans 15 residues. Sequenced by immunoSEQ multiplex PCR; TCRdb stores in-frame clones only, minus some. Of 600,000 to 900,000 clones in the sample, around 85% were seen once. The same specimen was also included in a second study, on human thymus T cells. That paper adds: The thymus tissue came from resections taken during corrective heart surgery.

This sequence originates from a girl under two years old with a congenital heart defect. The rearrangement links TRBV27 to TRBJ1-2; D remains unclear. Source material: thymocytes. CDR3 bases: TGTGCCAGCAGTCCTTATAATGAGGCCGATACTGGCTACACCTTC. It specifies CASSPYNEADTGYTF.